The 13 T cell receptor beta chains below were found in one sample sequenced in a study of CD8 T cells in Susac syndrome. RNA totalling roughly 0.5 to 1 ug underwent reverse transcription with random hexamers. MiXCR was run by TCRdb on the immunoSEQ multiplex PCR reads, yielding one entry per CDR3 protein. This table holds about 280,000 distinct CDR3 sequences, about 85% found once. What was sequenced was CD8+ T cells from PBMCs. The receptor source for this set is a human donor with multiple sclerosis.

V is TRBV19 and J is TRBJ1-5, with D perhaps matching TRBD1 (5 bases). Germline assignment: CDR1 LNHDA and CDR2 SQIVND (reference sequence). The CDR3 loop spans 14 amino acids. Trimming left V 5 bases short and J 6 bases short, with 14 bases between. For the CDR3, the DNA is TGTGCCAGTAGTGAATCAGGGTTTTTTCAGCCCCAGCATTTT. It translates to CASSESGFFQPQHF.

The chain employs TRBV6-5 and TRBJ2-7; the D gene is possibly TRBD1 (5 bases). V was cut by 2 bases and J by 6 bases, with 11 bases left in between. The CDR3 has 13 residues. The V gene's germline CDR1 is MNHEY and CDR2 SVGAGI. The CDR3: CASSYTPRGEQYF. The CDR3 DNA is TGTGCCAGCAGTTACACCCCTAGGGGCGAGCAGTACTTC.

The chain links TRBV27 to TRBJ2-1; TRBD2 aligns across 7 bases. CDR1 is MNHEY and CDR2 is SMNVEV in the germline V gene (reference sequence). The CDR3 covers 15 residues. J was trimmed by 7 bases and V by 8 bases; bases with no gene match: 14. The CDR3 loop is CASSQSEGRANEQFF. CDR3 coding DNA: TGTGCCAGCTCCCAGAGTGAGGGGAGGGCGAATGAGCAGTTCTTC.

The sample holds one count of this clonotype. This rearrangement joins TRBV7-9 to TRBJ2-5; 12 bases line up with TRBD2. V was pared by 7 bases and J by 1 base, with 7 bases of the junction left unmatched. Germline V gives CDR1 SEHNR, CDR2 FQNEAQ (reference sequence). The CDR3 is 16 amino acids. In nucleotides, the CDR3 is TGTGCCAGCACTAATCCGGGACTAGCGGGCCAAGAGACCCAGTACTTC. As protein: CASTNPGLAGQETQYF.

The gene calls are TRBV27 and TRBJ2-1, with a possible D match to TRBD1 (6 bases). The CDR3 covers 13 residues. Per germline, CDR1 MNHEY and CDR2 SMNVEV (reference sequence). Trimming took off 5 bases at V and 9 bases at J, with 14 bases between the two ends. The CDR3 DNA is TGTGCCAGCAGTCCACGACAGGTCGGTGAGCAGTTCTTC. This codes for CASSPRQVGEQFF.

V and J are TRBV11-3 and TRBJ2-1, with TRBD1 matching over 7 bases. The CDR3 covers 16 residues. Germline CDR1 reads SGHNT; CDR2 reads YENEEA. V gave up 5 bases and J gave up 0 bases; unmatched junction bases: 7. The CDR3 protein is CASSPRGQSSYNEQFF. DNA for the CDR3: TGTGCCAGCAGCCCCCGGGGACAGAGCTCCTACAATGAGCAGTTCTTC. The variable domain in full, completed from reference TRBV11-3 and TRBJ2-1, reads EAGVVQSPRYKIIEKKQPVAFWCNPISGHNTLYWYLQNLGQGPELLIRYENEEAVDDSQLPKDRFSAERLKGVDSTLKIQPAELGDSAVYLCASSPRGQSSYNEQFFGPGTRLTVL.

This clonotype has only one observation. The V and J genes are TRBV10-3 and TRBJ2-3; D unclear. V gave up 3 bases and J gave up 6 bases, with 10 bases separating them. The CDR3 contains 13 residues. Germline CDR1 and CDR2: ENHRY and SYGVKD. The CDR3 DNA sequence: TGTGCCATCAGTGACAAGTTTGTCGATACGCAGTATTTT. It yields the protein CAISDKFVDTQYF.

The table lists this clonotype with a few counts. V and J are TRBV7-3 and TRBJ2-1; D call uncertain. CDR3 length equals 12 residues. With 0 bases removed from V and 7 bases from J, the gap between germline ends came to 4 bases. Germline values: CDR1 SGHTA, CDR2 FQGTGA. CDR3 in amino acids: CASSLTGNEQFF. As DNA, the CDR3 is TGTGCCAGCAGCTTAACAGGGAATGAGCAGTTCTTC.

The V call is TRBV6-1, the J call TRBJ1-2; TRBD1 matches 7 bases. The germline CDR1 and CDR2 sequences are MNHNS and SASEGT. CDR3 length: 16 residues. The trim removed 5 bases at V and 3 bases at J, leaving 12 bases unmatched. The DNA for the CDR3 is TGTGCCAGCAGTCTGACAGGGATGCCTGGGTACTATGGCTACACCTTC. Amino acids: CASSLTGMPGYYGYTF.

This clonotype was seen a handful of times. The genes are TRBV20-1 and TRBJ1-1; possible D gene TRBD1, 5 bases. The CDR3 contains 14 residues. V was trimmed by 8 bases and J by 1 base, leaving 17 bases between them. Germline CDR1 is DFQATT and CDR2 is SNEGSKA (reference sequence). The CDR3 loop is CSYRPFDRNTEAFF. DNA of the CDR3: TGCAGTTATCGACCTTTCGACAGGAACACTGAAGCTTTCTTT.

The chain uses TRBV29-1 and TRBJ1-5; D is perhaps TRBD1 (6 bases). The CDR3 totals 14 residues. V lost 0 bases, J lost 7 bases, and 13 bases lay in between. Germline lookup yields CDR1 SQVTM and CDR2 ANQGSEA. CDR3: CSVEDRGGEQPQHF. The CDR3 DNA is TGCAGCGTTGAAGATCGTGGGGGCGAACAGCCCCAGCATTTT.

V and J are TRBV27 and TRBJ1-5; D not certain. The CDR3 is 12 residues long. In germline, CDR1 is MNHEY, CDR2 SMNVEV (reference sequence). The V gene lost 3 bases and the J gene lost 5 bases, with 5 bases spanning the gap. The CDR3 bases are TGTGCCAGCAGTTTCGCGGATCAGCCCCAGCATTTT. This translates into CASSFADQPQHF.

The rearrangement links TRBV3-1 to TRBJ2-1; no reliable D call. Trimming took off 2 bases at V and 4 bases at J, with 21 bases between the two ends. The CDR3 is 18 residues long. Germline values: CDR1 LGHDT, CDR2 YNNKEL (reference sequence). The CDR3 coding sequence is TGTGCCAGCAGCCAAACTGTTCTGGGCCGACTTTTTTACAATGAGCAGTTCTTC. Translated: CASSQTVLGRLFYNEQFF.